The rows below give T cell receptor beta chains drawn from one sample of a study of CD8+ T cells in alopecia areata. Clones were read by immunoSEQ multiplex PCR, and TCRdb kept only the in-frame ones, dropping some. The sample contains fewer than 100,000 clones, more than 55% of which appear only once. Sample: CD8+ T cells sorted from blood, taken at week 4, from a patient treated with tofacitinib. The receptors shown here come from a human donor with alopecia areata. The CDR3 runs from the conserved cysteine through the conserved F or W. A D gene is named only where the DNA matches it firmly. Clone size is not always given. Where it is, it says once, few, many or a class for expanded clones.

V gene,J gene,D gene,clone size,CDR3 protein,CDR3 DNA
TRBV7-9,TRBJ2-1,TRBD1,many,CASSLGDRGFSDNEQFF,TGTGCCAGCAGCTTAGGGGACAGGGGATTTAGTGACAATGAGCAGTTCTTC
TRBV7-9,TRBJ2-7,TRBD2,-,CASSPTFGEGSYEQYF,TGTGCCAGCAGCCCTACATTTGGGGAGGGATCCTACGAGCAGTACTTC
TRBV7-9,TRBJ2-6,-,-,CASSLAGGRSGANVLTF,TGTGCCAGCAGCTTAGCTGGAGGGCGGTCTGGGGCCAACGTCCTGACTTTC
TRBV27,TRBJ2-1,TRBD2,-,CASSSRTSDRNNEQFF,TGTGCCAGCAGTTCTCGGACTAGCGACCGGAACAATGAGCAGTTCTTC
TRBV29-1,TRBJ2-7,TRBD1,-,CSVIWDRGYEQYF,TGCAGCGTGATTTGGGACAGGGGATACGAGCAGTACTTC
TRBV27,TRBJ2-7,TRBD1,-,CASSEADRGAEQYF,TGTGCCAGCAGTGAAGCGGACAGGGGGGCCGAGCAGTACTTC
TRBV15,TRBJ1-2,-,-,CATSLRGGDGYTF,TGTGCCACCAGCCTCAGGGGAGGGGATGGCTACACCTTC
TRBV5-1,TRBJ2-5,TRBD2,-,CASSLEGLADRETQYF,TGCGCCAGCAGCTTGGAGGGACTAGCGGACCGGGAGACCCAGTACTTC
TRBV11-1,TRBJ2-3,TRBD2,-,CASSSPGGSIADTQYF,TGTGCCAGCAGCTCCCCGGGGGGAAGCATAGCAGATACGCAGTATTTT
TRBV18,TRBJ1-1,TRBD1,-,CASSPPKQGDTEAFF,TGTGCCAGCTCACCACCGAAACAGGGGGACACTGAAGCTTTCTTT
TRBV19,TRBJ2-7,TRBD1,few,CASSPGQGLDEQYF,TGTGCCAGTAGTCCGGGACAGGGATTAGACGAGCAGTACTTC
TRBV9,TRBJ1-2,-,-,CASSVGDLYGYTF,TGTGCCAGCAGCGTAGGGGATTTGTATGGCTACACCTTC
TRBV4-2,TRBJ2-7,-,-,CASSQEGIFYEQYF,TGTGCCAGCAGCCAAGAAGGGATCTTCTACGAGCAGTACTTC
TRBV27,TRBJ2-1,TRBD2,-,CASRSGGPYNEQFF,TGTGCCAGCAGGAGCGGGGGCCCCTACAATGAGCAGTTCTTC
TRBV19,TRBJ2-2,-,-,CASSIQDIDTGELFF,TGTGCCAGTAGTATTCAGGACATCGACACCGGGGAGCTGTTTTTT
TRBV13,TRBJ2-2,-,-,CASSLGVGELFF,TGTGCCAGCAGCTTAGGCGTCGGGGAGCTGTTTTTT
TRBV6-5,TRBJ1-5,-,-,CASSYGYNQPQHF,TGTGCCAGCAGTTATGGGTACAATCAGCCCCAGCATTTT
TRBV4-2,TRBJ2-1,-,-,CASSQWRDDYNEQFF,TGTGCCAGCAGCCAATGGAGGGACGACTACAATGAGCAGTTCTTC
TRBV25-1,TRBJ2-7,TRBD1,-,CATGTGNTYEQYF,TGTGCCACCGGGACAGGGAACACCTACGAGCAGTACTTC
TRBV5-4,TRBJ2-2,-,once,CASSLVATGAGELFF,TGTGCCAGCAGCTTGGTAGCCACGGGCGCCGGGGAGCTGTTTTTT
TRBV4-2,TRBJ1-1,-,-,CASSQDPATEAFF,TGTGCCAGCAGCCAAGACCCAGCCACTGAAGCTTTCTTT
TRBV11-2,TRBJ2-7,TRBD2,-,CASSPTATLAGYYEQYF,TGTGCCAGCAGCCCCACAGCTACTCTAGCGGGATACTACGAGCAGTACTTC
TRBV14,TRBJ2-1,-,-,CASSQDSGSNEQFF,TGTGCCAGCAGCCAAGATTCAGGGAGCAATGAGCAGTTCTTC
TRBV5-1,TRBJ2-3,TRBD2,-,CASRKGTSGSDTQYF,TGCGCCAGCAGGAAAGGGACTAGCGGGAGTGATACGCAGTATTTT
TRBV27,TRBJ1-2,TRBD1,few,CASSFLRDRGSYGYTF,TGTGCCAGCAGTTTTCTCCGGGACAGGGGAAGCTATGGCTACACCTTC
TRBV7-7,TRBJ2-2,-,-,CASSLVGPSSNTGELFF,TGTGCCAGCAGCTTAGTAGGTCCCAGTTCGAACACCGGGGAGCTGTTTTTT
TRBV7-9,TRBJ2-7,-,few,CASSLGAEQYF,TGTGCCAGCAGCTTAGGAGCCGAGCAGTACTTC
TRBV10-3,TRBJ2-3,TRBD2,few,CAISEELAGSTDTQYF,TGTGCCATCAGTGAGGAATTAGCGGGATCCACAGATACGCAGTATTTT
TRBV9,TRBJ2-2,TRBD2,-,CASSVVPLAGVNTGELFF,TGTGCCAGCAGCGTAGTTCCCCTAGCGGGAGTGAACACCGGGGAGCTGTTTTTT
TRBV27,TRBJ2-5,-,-,CASSLSWDVQETQYF,TGTGCCAGCAGTTTATCTTGGGATGTTCAAGAGACCCAGTACTTC
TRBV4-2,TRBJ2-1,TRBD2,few,CASSQVAGGPVEQFF,TGTGCCAGCAGCCAAGTAGCGGGGGGGCCGGTGGAGCAGTTCTTC
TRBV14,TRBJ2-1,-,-,CASSQVLAGEQFF,TGTGCCAGCAGCCAAGTATTAGCCGGTGAGCAGTTCTTC
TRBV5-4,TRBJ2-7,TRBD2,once,CASHVRGGDYEQYF,TGTGCCAGCCACGTGCGGGGGGGCGATTACGAGCAGTACTTC
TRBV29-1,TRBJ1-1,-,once,CSAGLGSEAFF,TGCAGCGCTGGACTGGGCAGCGAGGCTTTCTTT
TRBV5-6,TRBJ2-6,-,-,CASSIQAVGLSGANVLTF,TGTGCCAGCAGCATACAAGCCGTAGGACTCTCTGGGGCCAACGTCCTGACTTTC
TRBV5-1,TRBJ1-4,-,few,CASSPQGPGEKLFF,TGCGCCAGCAGCCCACAGGGTCCGGGGGAAAAACTGTTTTTT
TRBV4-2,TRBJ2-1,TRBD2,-,CASSQDRNGGARNEQFF,TGTGCCAGCAGCCAAGATCGGAACGGGGGGGCAAGGAATGAGCAGTTCTTC
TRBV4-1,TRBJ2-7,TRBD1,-,CASSPTGDSYEQYF,TGCGCCAGCAGCCCGACAGGGGACTCCTACGAGCAGTACTTC
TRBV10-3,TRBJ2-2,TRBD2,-,CAIRSSGATGELFF,TGTGCCATCAGGTCTAGCGGAGCCACCGGGGAGCTGTTTTTT
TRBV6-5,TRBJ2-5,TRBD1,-,CASRTTGGLETQYF,TGTGCCAGCAGGACGACAGGGGGCTTGGAGACCCAGTACTTC
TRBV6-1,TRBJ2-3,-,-,CASSAGKDSAFTDTQYF,TGTGCCAGCAGTGCGGGAAAGGACAGTGCTTTCACAGATACGCAGTATTTT
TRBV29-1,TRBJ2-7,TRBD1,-,CSVTGGADEQYF,TGCAGCGTAACAGGGGGCGCTGACGAGCAGTACTTC
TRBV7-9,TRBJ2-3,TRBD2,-,CASSPTSGRARWRTDTQYF,TGTGCCAGCAGCCCGACTAGCGGGAGGGCCCGTTGGAGGACAGATACGCAGTATTTT
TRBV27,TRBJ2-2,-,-,CASSPNTGELFF,TGTGCCAGCAGTCCGAACACCGGGGAGCTGTTTTTT
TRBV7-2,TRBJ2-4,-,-,CASSRRRTDRKNIQYF,TGTGCCAGCAGCCGCCGGCGGACAGATCGGAAAAACATTCAGTACTTC
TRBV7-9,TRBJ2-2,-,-,CASSLPDGETGELFF,TGTGCCAGCAGCTTACCGGACGGTGAAACCGGGGAGCTGTTTTTT
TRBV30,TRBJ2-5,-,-,CAWSLLGLSQETQYF,TGTGCCTGGAGCCTCTTGGGGTTGAGTCAAGAGACCCAGTACTTC